The 5 T cell receptor beta chains given below trace back to one sample, sequenced in a study of T-cell reconstitution after alpha-beta-depleted transplantation in children. Preparation of the TCRbeta library used unique molecular identifiers. Each CDR3 protein is one row after TCRdb ran MiXCR on the PCR reads. Of fewer than 350,000 distinct CDR3 sequences listed, 10% are singletons. Material: PBMCs, obtained before TCRalphabeta/CD19-depleted stem cell transplant. These TCRs come from a boy under two years old with acute myeloid leukemia, due to receive a stem cell transplant.

This clonotype was detected only a few times. The V call is TRBV7-2, the J call TRBJ2-2, with 14 bases aligning to TRBD2. V shed 5 bases, J shed 6 bases, and the junction held 2 bases outside the gene matches. CDR3 length: 15 residues. Germline V CDR1 and CDR2: SGHTA, FQGNSA. CDR3 nucleotides: TGTGCCAGCAGCGTGACTAGCGGGAGGGCCGGGGAGCTGTTTTTT. It translates to CASSVTSGRAGELFF.

This clonotype was recorded at least ten times. The J gene is TRBJ1-2, the V gene TRBV3-1; TRBD1 might be the D (5 bases). Germline V gene lookup returns CDR1 LGHDT and CDR2 YNNKEL (reference sequence). Trimming removed 2 bases from V and 13 bases from J, with 14 bases in between. CDR3 length equals 12 residues. CDR3 in amino acids: CASSQRSEGRTF. The CDR3 DNA follows: TGTGCCAGCAGCCAAAGATCGGAGGGGCGCACCTTC. The variable domain in full, completed from reference TRBV3-1 and TRBJ1-2, reads DTAVSQTPKYLVTQMGNDKSIKCEQNLGHDTMYWYKQDSKKFLKIMFSYNNKELIINETVPNRFSPKSPDKAHLNLHINSLELGDSAVYFCASSQRSEGRTFGSGTRLTVV.

This clonotype was found many times. An end of the junction does not agree with germline; a read error may underlie this. The CDR3 here is CVSSEGQGVQTQYF. CDR3 DNA sequence: TGTGTCAGCTCTGAGGGACAGGGGGTGCAGACCCAGTACTTC. V usage is TRBV5-5 and J usage is TRBJ2-5; 11 bases fit TRBD1. This CDR3 has 14 amino acids. Germline CDR1 and CDR2: SGHKS and YYEKEE (reference sequence).

This clonotype was detected ten times or more. The V and J genes are TRBV29-1 and TRBJ1-2; TRBD1 is a possible D gene (5 bases). Looked up from germline, CDR1 is SQVTM and CDR2 is ANQGSEA. The CDR3 consists of 13 residues. V was cut by 4 bases and J by 6 bases, with 15 bases left in between. DNA for the CDR3: TGCAGCGTTGGCCCCGGGGCCTCGGATGGCTACACCTTC. It is translated as CSVGPGASDGYTF.

This clonotype appeared a few times. The CDR3 nucleotides are TGTGCCAGCAGCTTATTCGGGGGGGCGCTATACAATGAGCAGTTCTTC. Protein: CASSLFGGALYNEQFF. The genes are TRBV7-8 and TRBJ2-1; TRBD2 matches at 8 bases. CDR1 and CDR2 from the germline V gene are SGHVS and FQNEAQ. With 2 bases clipped from V and 4 bases from J, the junction kept 7 bases outside the gene matches. The CDR3 is made up of 16 amino acids.